This TCR beta chain was observed in a study of cytomegalovirus exposure and HLA in healthy donors. Everyone who donated was a healthy bone marrow donor. Findings and limits, study-wide: The later analysis indicated that the majority of CMV-associated TCR beta chains appeared HLA-restricted.

As regards this clone: Its antigen is unknown.

Primers for the PCR totalled 60 Vbeta and 13 Jbeta. Generated by immunoSEQ multiplex PCR, the TCRdb table keeps only in-frame clones and is missing some. The table has fewer than 200,000 clones, 68% seen once. Germline V gene data show CDR1 as SGHVS and CDR2 as FQNEAQ. V lost 3 bases to trimming and J lost 2 bases; unmatched junction nucleotides: 12. CDR3 length equals 17 residues. This chain joins TRBV7-8 and TRBJ1-2; 7 bases agree with TRBD1. The sequence derives from a woman aged 18-29 years in good health and CMV-seropositive. The source material was PBMCs. The CDR3 DNA sequence: TGTGCCAGCAGCTTCGGACAGGTTGGATTGGTCAACTATGGCTACACCTTC. The encoded protein is CASSFGQVGLVNYGYTF.